Listed below are T cell receptor beta chains from one sample, sequenced in a study of breast tumors, draining lymph nodes, adjacent tissues. TCRdb re-called the multiplex PCR reads with MiXCR, one entry per CDR3 protein. The sample holds approximately 22,000 distinct CDR3 sequences; more than 25% are singletons and the top ten take approximately 12%. The sample comprised breast tumor tissue. Every receptor here comes from a female donor with breast cancer. Some clones in this sample may be carry-over from other donors' samples. Each CDR3 is given with its conserved first and last residue. Each record gives: CDR3 length, J gene, D gene, V gene, clone size, CDR3 protein, CDR3 DNA. D genes are given only for firm matches. Only some rows state a clone size, as once, few, many or a class for expanded clones.

CDR3 length: 12; J gene: TRBJ2-1; D gene: NA; V gene: TRBV6-1; clone size: many; CDR3 protein: CASSEYGNEQFF; CDR3 DNA: TGTGCCAGCAGTGAATACGGCAATGAGCAGTTCTTC
CDR3 length: 13; J gene: TRBJ1-2; D gene: NA; V gene: TRBV20-1; clone size: medium-sized; CDR3 protein: CSANQQGSRGYTF; CDR3 DNA: TGCAGTGCTAACCAACAGGGAAGTCGTGGCTACACCTTC
CDR3 length: 17; J gene: TRBJ2-1; D gene: NA; V gene: TRBV6-5; clone size: NA; CDR3 protein: CASSTRTAGSSYNEQFF; CDR3 DNA: TGTGCCAGCAGTACCCGCACGGCGGGGAGCTCCTACAATGAGCAGTTCTTC
CDR3 length: 18; J gene: TRBJ2-7; D gene: TRBD2; V gene: TRBV28; clone size: few; CDR3 protein: CASSKRGLAGAPNYEQYF; CDR3 DNA: TGTGCCAGCAGTAAAAGGGGACTAGCGGGAGCCCCTAACTACGAGCAGTACTTC
CDR3 length: 14; J gene: TRBJ1-1; D gene: NA; V gene: TRBV19; clone size: NA; CDR3 protein: CASSIGGANTEAFF; CDR3 DNA: TGTGCCAGTAGTATTGGAGGGGCTAACACTGAAGCTTTCTTT
CDR3 length: 17; J gene: TRBJ2-1; D gene: TRBD2; V gene: TRBV15; clone size: NA; CDR3 protein: CSTSRGGSSGRPNEQFF; CDR3 DNA: TGCTCCACCAGCAGAGGTGGGAGTAGCGGGAGACCCAATGAGCAGTTCTTC
CDR3 length: 16; J gene: TRBJ1-3; D gene: NA; V gene: TRBV7-2; clone size: many; CDR3 protein: CASSLLAVRTGNTIYF; CDR3 DNA: TGTGCCAGCAGCCTTCTGGCGGTTCGGACTGGAAACACCATATATTTT
CDR3 length: 9; J gene: TRBJ1-2; D gene: NA; V gene: TRBV20-1; clone size: many; CDR3 protein: CSLGRGYTF; CDR3 DNA: TGCAGTCTAGGCAGAGGCTACACCTTC
CDR3 length: 11; J gene: TRBJ1-2; D gene: NA; V gene: TRBV2; clone size: many; CDR3 protein: CASSEGAGYTF; CDR3 DNA: TGTGCCAGCAGTGAGGGTGCTGGCTACACCTTC
CDR3 length: 10; J gene: TRBJ2-1; D gene: NA; V gene: TRBV20-1; clone size: many; CDR3 protein: CSARDHEQFF; CDR3 DNA: TGCAGTGCTAGAGATCATGAGCAGTTCTTC
CDR3 length: 12; J gene: TRBJ2-7; D gene: NA; V gene: TRBV6-6; clone size: many; CDR3 protein: CASRTEAYEQYF; CDR3 DNA: TGTGCCAGCCGGACAGAGGCCTACGAGCAGTACTTC
CDR3 length: 13; J gene: TRBJ1-3; D gene: NA; V gene: TRBV6-1; clone size: many; CDR3 protein: CASSESMENTIYF; CDR3 DNA: TGTGCCAGCAGTGAATCTATGGAAAACACCATATATTTT
CDR3 length: 13; J gene: TRBJ1-2; D gene: NA; V gene: TRBV7-9; clone size: NA; CDR3 protein: CASSLAGDYGYTF; CDR3 DNA: TGTGCCAGCAGCTTGGCGGGGGACTATGGCTACACCTTC
CDR3 length: 15; J gene: TRBJ2-7; D gene: NA; V gene: TRBV7-2; clone size: NA; CDR3 protein: CASSPAGTHSYEQYF; CDR3 DNA: TGTGCCAGCAGCCCAGCCGGGACACACTCCTACGAGCAGTACTTC
CDR3 length: 19; J gene: TRBJ2-2; D gene: TRBD1; V gene: TRBV20-1; clone size: many; CDR3 protein: CSARGGDRGIERYAGELFF; CDR3 DNA: TGCAGTGCTAGAGGGGGGGACAGGGGTATAGAGAGGTACGCCGGGGAGCTGTTTTTT
CDR3 length: 19; J gene: TRBJ2-7; D gene: TRBD1; V gene: TRBV15; clone size: many; CDR3 protein: CATSRALFPGQGVSYEQYF; CDR3 DNA: TGTGCCACCAGCAGAGCACTTTTCCCGGGACAGGGGGTCTCCTACGAGCAGTACTTC
CDR3 length: 15; J gene: TRBJ2-3; D gene: NA; V gene: TRBV27; clone size: many; CDR3 protein: CASSLYSASTDTQYF; CDR3 DNA: TGTGCCAGCAGTTTATACAGTGCTAGCACAGATACGCAGTATTTT
CDR3 length: 15; J gene: TRBJ2-1; D gene: NA; V gene: TRBV6-5; clone size: many; CDR3 protein: CASSRGSFSYNEQFF; CDR3 DNA: TGTGCCAGCAGCCGCGGATCTTTCTCCTACAATGAGCAGTTCTTC
CDR3 length: 13; J gene: TRBJ1-2; D gene: NA; V gene: TRBV2; clone size: once; CDR3 protein: CASSGLGNYGYTF; CDR3 DNA: TGTGCCAGCAGTGGATTGGGCAACTATGGCTACACCTTC
CDR3 length: 17; J gene: TRBJ2-2; D gene: TRBD2; V gene: TRBV6-1; clone size: few; CDR3 protein: CASSEVASGRTAGELFF; CDR3 DNA: TGTGCCAGCAGTGAAGTAGCTAGCGGGAGAACGGCCGGGGAGCTGTTTTTT
CDR3 length: 16; J gene: TRBJ2-7; D gene: TRBD1; V gene: TRBV4-2; clone size: NA; CDR3 protein: CASSQTDRGGTYEQYF; CDR3 DNA: TGTGCCAGCAGCCAGACGGACAGGGGGGGAACCTACGAGCAGTACTTC
CDR3 length: 14; J gene: TRBJ2-1; D gene: NA; V gene: TRBV20-1; clone size: NA; CDR3 protein: CSARDRTTYNEQFF; CDR3 DNA: TGCAGTGCTAGAGATCGGACTACCTACAATGAGCAGTTCTTC
CDR3 length: 15; J gene: TRBJ2-7; D gene: NA; V gene: TRBV7-2; clone size: once; CDR3 protein: CASRLDGTATYEQYF; CDR3 DNA: TGTGCCAGCAGGCTAGACGGGACTGCAACCTACGAGCAGTACTTC
CDR3 length: 16; J gene: TRBJ2-5; D gene: TRBD1; V gene: TRBV2; clone size: NA; CDR3 protein: CASSEAGQGWGETQYF; CDR3 DNA: TGTGCCAGCAGTGAAGCAGGACAGGGTTGGGGAGAGACCCAGTACTTC
CDR3 length: 14; J gene: TRBJ2-1; D gene: NA; V gene: TRBV27; clone size: many; CDR3 protein: CASSLAGIGNEQFF; CDR3 DNA: TGTGCCAGCAGTTTAGCCGGGATAGGGAATGAGCAGTTCTTC
CDR3 length: 11; J gene: TRBJ1-4; D gene: NA; V gene: TRBV5-1; clone size: many; CDR3 protein: CASSYNEKLFF; CDR3 DNA: TGCGCCAGCAGCTATAATGAAAAACTGTTTTTT
CDR3 length: 15; J gene: TRBJ1-6; D gene: NA; V gene: TRBV20-1; clone size: medium-sized; CDR3 protein: CSAPLGAADNSPLHF; CDR3 DNA: TGCAGTGCCCCTCTGGGGGCAGCTGATAATTCACCCCTCCACTTT
CDR3 length: 17; J gene: TRBJ2-2; D gene: TRBD1; V gene: TRBV30; clone size: many; CDR3 protein: CAWSVRWTGPNTGELFF; CDR3 DNA: TGTGCCTGGAGTGTACGGTGGACAGGGCCGAACACCGGGGAGCTGTTTTTT
CDR3 length: 15; J gene: TRBJ2-2; D gene: NA; V gene: TRBV20-1; clone size: NA; CDR3 protein: CSARGSGHNTGELFF; CDR3 DNA: TGCAGTGCTAGGGGAAGCGGGCATAACACCGGGGAGCTGTTTTTT